The rows below give T cell receptor beta chains drawn from one sample of a study of glioma-infiltrating T cells. TCRdb analysed the multiplex PCR reads with MiXCR anew, one entry per CDR3 protein. The table records fewer than 250,000 distinct CDR3 sequences, about 32% of them present only once. The sequenced sample consisted of glioma tissue, nonneoplastic brain tissue, or PBMCs (not recorded which). The receptors derive from a human donor with low-grade glioma or glioblastoma, undergoing nonglioma brain surgery, or in good health (not recorded which). Both conserved end residues are part of each CDR3. A D gene is named only where the DNA matches it firmly. Part of the rows lack a size; the others show once, few, many or a class for expanded clones.

v_call,clone_size,d_call,j_call,cdr3_aa,cdr3_nt
TRBV12-3/TRBV12-4,-,-,TRBJ1-3,CASSSPWARAKRNTIYF,TGTGCCAGCAGTTCGCCTTGGGCCAGGGCGAAAAGAAACACCATATATTTT
TRBV7-9,few,-,TRBJ1-1,CASRLENTEAFF,TGTGCCAGCAGGCTGGAGAACACTGAAGCTTTCTTT
TRBV6-5,-,-,TRBJ2-3,CASSRRGGDTKEF,TGTGCCAGCAGCCGCCGAGGGGGAGATACGAAGGAGTTT
TRBV25-1,-,TRBD1,TRBJ2-5,CASSPGTGTETQYF,TGTGCCAGCAGCCCCGGGACAGGGACGGAGACCCAGTACTTC
TRBV10-3,-,-,TRBJ2-1,CAISEKLGGTYNEQFF,TGTGCCATCAGTGAAAAACTAGGGGGAACATACAATGAGCAGTTCTTC
TRBV5-4,few,-,TRBJ1-5,CASSPNGDSSYNQPQHF,TGTGCCAGCAGCCCCAATGGCGACAGCTCCTACAATCAGCCCCAGCATTTT
TRBV20-1,many,TRBD2,TRBJ2-5,CSASGLAGGGGTQYF,TGCAGTGCCAGTGGGCTAGCGGGAGGAGGAGGGACCCAGTACTTC
TRBV6-2/TRBV6-3,many,-,TRBJ2-7,CASSVTGNPYEQYF,TGTGCCAGCAGCGTCACGGGGAACCCCTACGAGCAGTACTTC
TRBV19,many,-,TRBJ2-7,CASSPRGDSEQYF,TGTGCCAGTAGTCCAAGAGGGGACTCCGAGCAGTACTTC
TRBV5-1,few,-,TRBJ2-1,CASSLGLDNEQFF,TGCGCCAGCAGCTTGGGACTGGACAATGAGCAGTTCTTC
TRBV7-2,many,TRBD2,TRBJ2-3,CASSLGLAGGGTDTQYF,TGTGCCAGCAGCTTAGGACTAGCGGGAGGAGGCACAGATACGCAGTATTTT
TRBV15,many,-,TRBJ2-3,CATSRESGAATDTQYF,TGTGCCACCAGCAGAGAGTCAGGGGCGGCCACAGATACGCAGTATTTT
TRBV5-5,few,TRBD1,TRBJ1-1,CASSQATGGIGTEAFF,TGTGCCAGCAGCCAGGCCACAGGGGGGATTGGGACTGAAGCTTTCTTT
TRBV20-1,many,-,TRBJ2-4,CSASPPGTQNIQYF,TGCAGTGCTAGCCCGCCAGGGACCCAAAACATTCAGTACTTC
TRBV7-6,many,TRBD2,TRBJ2-5,CASSSGGAVETQYF,TGTGCCAGCAGCAGCGGGGGGGCCGTAGAGACCCAGTACTTC
TRBV15,once,-,TRBJ2-7,CATSTWRTSYEQYF,TGTGCCACCAGCACCTGGAGGACCTCCTACGAGCAGTACTTC
TRBV2,few,-,TRBJ2-2,CASRGGQNTGELFF,TGTGCCAGCAGGGGGGGACAGAACACCGGGGAGCTGTTTTTT
TRBV6-2/TRBV6-3,-,TRBD1,TRBJ1-5,CASSHNRGNQPQDF,TGTGCCAGCAGCCACAACAGGGGCAATCAGCCCCAGGATTTT
TRBV5-1,few,-,TRBJ1-2,CASSLSEGSYGYTF,TGCGCCAGCAGCTTGTCCGAGGGGTCATATGGCTACACCTTC
TRBV28,many,-,TRBJ2-2,CATPDRNTGELFF,TGTGCCACCCCGGACAGAAACACCGGGGAGCTGTTTTTT
TRBV29-1,many,-,TRBJ2-5,CSVDPQRGIETQYF,TGCAGCGTTGATCCTCAACGGGGGATCGAGACCCAGTACTTC
TRBV7-9,many,TRBD1,TRBJ1-1,CASSLSRDRVFMAEAFF,TGTGCCAGCAGCTTAAGCCGGGACAGAGTGTTTATGGCTGAAGCTTTCTTT
TRBV4-1,many,TRBD1,TRBJ1-1,CASSQGAGGVEAFF,TGCGCCAGCAGCCAAGGGGCAGGGGGTGTTGAAGCTTTCTTT
TRBV7-9,many,-,TRBJ1-5,CASSRQSWDPQHF,TGTGCCAGCAGCCGACAGTCATGGGACCCCCAGCATTTT
TRBV3-1,many,-,TRBJ2-5,CASSPPRSFDTQYF,TGTGCCAGCAGCCCCCCAAGGAGTTTCGATACCCAGTACTTC
TRBV6-2/TRBV6-3,many,-,TRBJ2-7,CASSLTDYSIYEQYF,TGTGCCAGCAGTCTAACGGACTATAGCATCTACGAGCAGTACTTC
TRBV29-1,-,-,TRBJ2-7,CVAGENYEQYF,TGCGTGGCAGGGGAAAATTACGAGCAGTACTTC
TRBV28,-,-,TRBJ1-5,CASSFGRRNKKKNF,TGTGCCAGCAGTTTCGGGCGGAGAAATAAGAAAAAGAATTTT
TRBV11-1,many,-,TRBJ2-7,CASSLLMTSSYEQYF,TGTGCCAGCAGCTTGCTGATGACTAGCTCCTACGAGCAGTACTTC
TRBV6-2/TRBV6-3,many,TRBD2,TRBJ2-2,CASSYFAGVGGELFF,TGTGCCAGCAGTTACTTTGCGGGAGTCGGCGGGGAGCTGTTTTTT
TRBV15,many,TRBD2,TRBJ2-5,CATSTSGINQETQYF,TGTGCCACCAGCACTAGCGGGATAAACCAAGAGACCCAGTACTTC
TRBV6-1,many,TRBD2,TRBJ2-7,CASRPTSGLSYEQYF,TGTGCCAGCAGACCTACTAGCGGACTCTCCTACGAGCAGTACTTC
TRBV7-2,many,TRBD2,TRBJ2-3,CASSRFPSGRTTDTQYF,TGTGCCAGCAGCCGATTCCCTAGCGGGCGGACCACAGATACGCAGTATTTT
TRBV18,many,-,TRBJ2-7,CASSPRTAYEQYF,TGTGCCAGCTCACCCAGGACAGCCTACGAGCAGTACTTC
TRBV19,few,-,TRBJ1-2,CASSTAGSNYGYTF,TGTGCCAGTAGTACCGCCGGGTCAAACTATGGCTACACCTTC
TRBV5-1,-,-,TRBJ2-1,CASSWPREDPPNEQFF,TGCGCCAGCAGCTGGCCTAGAGAGGACCCTCCCAATGAGCAGTTCTTC
TRBV9,-,TRBD2,TRBJ2-7,CASSVGTSEFYEQYF,TGTGCCAGCAGCGTAGGGACTAGCGAGTTCTACGAGCAGTACTTC
TRBV29-1,-,-,TRBJ2-5,CSGGDAIQGETQYF,TGCAGCGGGGGGGATGCGATTCAGGGAGAGACCCAGTACTTC
TRBV11-1,many,-,TRBJ2-7,CASSLSGGETYF,TGTGCCAGCAGCTTGTCTGGGGGAGAAACGTACTTC
TRBV5-4,many,-,TRBJ2-3,CASSFSLENTQYF,TGTGCCAGCAGCTTTAGCCTGGAAAATACGCAGTATTTT
TRBV4-2,-,-,TRBJ1-4,CASSQEVGAANEKPFF,TGTGCCAGCAGCCAAGAGGTGGGGGCAGCTAATGAAAAACCGTTTTTT
TRBV7-6,few,-,TRBJ2-6,CASSLKVWTDSGANVLTF,TGTGCCAGCAGCTTAAAAGTCTGGACCGACTCTGGGGCCAACGTCCTGACTTTC
TRBV6-1,many,-,TRBJ2-7,CASSWEAPYEQYF,TGTGCCAGCAGTTGGGAGGCGCCCTACGAGCAGTACTTC
TRBV28,many,-,TRBJ2-7,CASSLSSGVTYEQYF,TGTGCCAGCAGTTTATCGTCGGGAGTAACCTACGAGCAGTACTTC
TRBV4-2,-,TRBD2,TRBJ2-7,CASSQDLAGDTYEQYF,TGTGCCAGCAGCCAAGATTTAGCGGGGGATACCTACGAGCAGTACTTC
TRBV6-1,-,TRBD1,TRBJ1-2,CASSDGGTANYNYTF,TGTGCCAGCAGTGATGGGGGGACAGCTAACTATAACTACACCTTC
TRBV12-3/TRBV12-4,many,-,TRBJ1-1,CASSPQNTEAFF,TGTGCCAGCAGCCCCCAGAACACTGAAGCTTTCTTT
TRBV18,many,-,TRBJ2-1,CASSPPVQPYNEQFF,TGTGCCAGCTCACCACCGGTTCAGCCCTACAATGAGCAGTTCTTC
TRBV7-9,-,TRBD2,TRBJ2-7,CASSPQGTSGKQYEQYF,TGTGCCAGCAGCCCTCAAGGGACTAGCGGGAAGCAGTACGAGCAGTACTTC
TRBV7-8,many,TRBD2,TRBJ2-3,CASSLVGGRGADTQYF,TGTGCCAGCAGCTTAGTTGGCGGGAGGGGTGCAGATACGCAGTATTTT
TRBV7-6,-,-,TRBJ2-5,CAGSLVRGSETQYF,TGTGCTGGCAGCTTAGTGAGGGGCAGCGAGACCCAGTACTTC
TRBV7-9,many,-,TRBJ1-6,CASNSNIDSPLHF,TGTGCCAGCAACTCGAACATAGATTCACCCCTCCACTTT
TRBV18,-,TRBD1,TRBJ1-3,CASSPQGTGNTIYF,TGTGCCAGCTCCCCACAGGGGACTGGAAACACCATATATTTT
TRBV19,-,-,TRBJ1-1,CATGAVPGTEAFF,TGTGCAACTGGGGCTGTCCCCGGCACTGAAGCTTTCTTT
TRBV10-3,-,-,TRBJ2-7,CAIGARAYEQYF,TGTGCCATCGGGGCCAGGGCCTACGAGCAGTACTTC
TRBV3-1,many,-,TRBJ2-1,CASSPKRASSYNEQFF,TGTGCCAGCAGCCCCAAAAGGGCAAGCTCCTACAATGAGCAGTTCTTC
TRBV4-3,many,-,TRBJ1-1,CASSPIVGTEAFF,TGCGCCAGCAGCCCAATAGTGGGCACTGAAGCTTTCTTT
TRBV18,many,-,TRBJ2-7,CASSPRDGANEQYF,TGTGCCAGCTCACCACGGGACGGGGCCAACGAGCAGTACTTC
TRBV7-2,-,TRBD1,TRBJ1-2,CAGSYQPGQGSSGYTF,TGTGCCGGCAGTTACCAACCCGGACAGGGATCGAGCGGCTACACCTTC
TRBV6-1,many,-,TRBJ1-1,CASSRGYGDAFF,TGTGCCAGCAGTCGAGGGTACGGGGATGCTTTCTTT